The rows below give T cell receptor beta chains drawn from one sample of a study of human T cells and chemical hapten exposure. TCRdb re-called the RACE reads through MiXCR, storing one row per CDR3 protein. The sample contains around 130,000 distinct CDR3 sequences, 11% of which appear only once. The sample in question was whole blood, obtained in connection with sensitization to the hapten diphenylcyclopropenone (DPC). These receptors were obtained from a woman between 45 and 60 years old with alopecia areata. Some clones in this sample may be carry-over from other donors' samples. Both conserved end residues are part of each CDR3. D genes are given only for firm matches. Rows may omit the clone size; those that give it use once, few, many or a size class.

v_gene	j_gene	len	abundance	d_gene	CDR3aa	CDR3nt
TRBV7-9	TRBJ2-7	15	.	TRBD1	CASSLGRDRVTEQYF	TGTGCCAGCAGCTTAGGAAGGGACAGGGTCACCGAGCAGTACTTC
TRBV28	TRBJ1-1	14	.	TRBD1	CASTVDRVNTEAFF	TGTGCCAGCACCGTTGACAGGGTGAACACTGAAGCTTTCTTT
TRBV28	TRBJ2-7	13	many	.	CASSLGWAYEQYF	TGTGCCAGCAGTTTAGGGTGGGCCTACGAGCAGTACTTC
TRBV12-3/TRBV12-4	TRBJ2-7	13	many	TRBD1	CASSRGGDYEQYF	TGTGCCAGCAGTCGAGGGGGCGACTACGAGCAGTACTTC
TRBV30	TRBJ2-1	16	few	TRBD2	CAWSALTSGRHNEQFF	TGTGCCTGGAGTGCACTGACTAGCGGGAGGCACAATGAGCAGTTCTTC
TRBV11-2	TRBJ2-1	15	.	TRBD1	CASSLSWDSYNEQFF	TGTGCCAGCAGCTTAAGTTGGGACAGCTACAATGAGCAGTTCTTC
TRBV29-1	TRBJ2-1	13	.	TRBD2	CSVEGLAYNEQFF	TGCAGCGTTGAGGGACTAGCGTACAATGAGCAGTTCTTC
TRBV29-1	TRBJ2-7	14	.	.	CSVEDEGGRYEQYF	TGCAGCGTTGAAGATGAAGGGGGTCGTTACGAGCAGTACTTC
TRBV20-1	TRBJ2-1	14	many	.	CSARASSSYNEQFF	TGCAGTGCTAGAGCGTCTAGCTCCTACAATGAGCAGTTCTTC
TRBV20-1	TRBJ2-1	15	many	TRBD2	CSAVSSSGFYNEQFF	TGCAGTGCAGTAAGCTCTAGCGGGTTTTACAATGAGCAGTTCTTC
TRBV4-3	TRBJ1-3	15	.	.	CARSQEAGFGNTIYF	TGCGCCAGAAGCCAAGAAGCTGGCTTTGGAAACACCATATATTTT
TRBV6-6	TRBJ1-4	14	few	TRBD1	CASTDRQGGEKLFF	TGTGCCAGCACCGACCGACAGGGCGGTGAAAAACTGTTTTTT
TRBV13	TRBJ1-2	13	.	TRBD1	CASSLDRDQGYTF	TGTGCCAGCAGCCTGGACAGGGATCAAGGCTACACCTTC
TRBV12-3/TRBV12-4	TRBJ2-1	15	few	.	CASTLTVSSYNEQFF	TGTGCCAGCACCCTCACGGTTAGCTCCTACAATGAGCAGTTCTTC
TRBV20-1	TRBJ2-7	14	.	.	CSARGYTLNYEQYF	TGCAGTGCTAGAGGGTACACCCTTAACTACGAGCAGTACTTC
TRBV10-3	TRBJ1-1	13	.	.	CATGPQGHTEAFF	TGTGCCACTGGCCCCCAGGGGCACACTGAAGCTTTCTTT
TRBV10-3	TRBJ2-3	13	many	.	CATLRENTDTQYF	TGTGCCACCCTCAGGGAAAACACAGATACGCAGTATTTT
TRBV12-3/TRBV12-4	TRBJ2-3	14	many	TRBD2	CASKRGASTDTQYF	TGTGCCAGCAAGCGGGGGGCCAGCACAGATACGCAGTATTTT
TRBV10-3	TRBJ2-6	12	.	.	CAASTGANVLTF	TGTGCCGCTTCGACTGGGGCCAACGTCCTGACTTTC
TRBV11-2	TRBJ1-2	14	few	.	CASSLRTADYGYTF	TGTGCCAGCAGCTTACGTACAGCAGACTATGGCTACACCTTC
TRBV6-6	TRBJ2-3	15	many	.	CASRLVWDQGSTQYF	TGTGCCAGCAGACTAGTTTGGGATCAAGGTAGTACGCAGTATTTT
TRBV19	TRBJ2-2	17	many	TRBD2	CASSRTSGGAWTGELFF	TGTGCCAGTAGTCGGACTAGCGGGGGGGCATGGACCGGGGAGCTGTTTTTT
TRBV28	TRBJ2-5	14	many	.	CASSFTPLQETQYF	TGTGCCAGCAGTTTCACGCCATTACAAGAGACCCAGTACTTC
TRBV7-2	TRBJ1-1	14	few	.	CASSEGPINTEAFF	TGTGCCAGCAGCGAAGGACCGATAAACACTGAAGCTTTCTTT
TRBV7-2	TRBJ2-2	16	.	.	CASSLGPALNTGELFF	TGTGCCAGCAGCTTAGGGCCAGCTTTGAACACCGGGGAGCTGTTTTTT
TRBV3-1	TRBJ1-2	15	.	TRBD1	CASSLRGGSGAGYTF	TGTGCCAGCAGCCTCCGAGGGGGCAGTGGCGCCGGCTACACCTTC
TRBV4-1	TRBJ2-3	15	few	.	CASSQARVSTDTQYF	TGCGCCAGCAGCCAAGCGAGGGTTAGCACAGATACGCAGTATTTT
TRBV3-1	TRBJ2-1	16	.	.	CASSPHGTASPNEQFF	TGTGCCAGCAGCCCCCACGGGACCGCTAGCCCCAATGAGCAGTTCTTC
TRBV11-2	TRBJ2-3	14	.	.	CASTLRGDPDTQYF	TGTGCCAGCACCCTGAGGGGAGACCCAGATACGCAGTATTTT
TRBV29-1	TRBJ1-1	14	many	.	CSGGQGEVNTEAFF	TGCAGCGGGGGCCAAGGAGAGGTGAACACTGAAGCTTTCTTT
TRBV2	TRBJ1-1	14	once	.	CARSGRVWNTEAFF	TGTGCCAGGTCGGGGAGGGTTTGGAACACTGAAGCTTTCTTT
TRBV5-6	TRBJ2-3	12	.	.	CASSSGSDTQYF	TGTGCCAGCAGCTCAGGGTCAGATACGCAGTATTTT
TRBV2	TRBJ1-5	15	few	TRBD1	CASSSDRGLGQPQHF	TGTGCCAGCAGTAGTGACAGGGGATTGGGCCAGCCCCAGCATTTT
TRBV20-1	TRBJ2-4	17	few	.	CSAREFGRRGPLNIQYF	TGCAGTGCTAGAGAATTCGGGCGGAGGGGCCCTTTAAACATTCAGTACTTC
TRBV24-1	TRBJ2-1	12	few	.	CATSDPVAEQFF	TGTGCCACCAGTGACCCTGTGGCTGAGCAGTTCTTC
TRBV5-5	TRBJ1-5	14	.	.	CASSGQGRGQPQHF	TGTGCCAGCAGCGGCCAGGGTCGGGGGCAGCCCCAGCATTTT
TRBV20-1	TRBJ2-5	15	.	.	CSARGQGGGVETQYF	TGCAGTGCTAGAGGACAGGGAGGTGGTGTGGAGACCCAGTACTTC
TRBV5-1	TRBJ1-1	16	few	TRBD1	CASRFLPGGPFDEAFF	TGCGCCAGCAGGTTCCTTCCAGGGGGTCCCTTTGACGAAGCTTTCTTT
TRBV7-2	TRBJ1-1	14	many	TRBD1	CASSSRTGVTEAFF	TGTGCCAGCAGCTCACGGACAGGGGTGACTGAAGCTTTCTTT
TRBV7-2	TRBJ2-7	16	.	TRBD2	CASSQGLAGPGYEQYF	TGTGCCAGCAGCCAGGGACTAGCTGGGCCGGGGTACGAGCAGTACTTC
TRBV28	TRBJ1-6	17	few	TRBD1	CASSLLGQDSYNSPLHF	TGTGCCAGCAGTTTACTCGGACAGGACTCCTATAATTCACCCCTCCACTTT
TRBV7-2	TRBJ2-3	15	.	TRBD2	CASSLDRLALSWQYF	TGTGCCAGCAGCCTAGACCGACTAGCGCTTAGCTGGCAGTATTTT
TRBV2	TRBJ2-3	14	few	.	CASTPDPRADTQYF	TGTGCCAGCACCCCCGACCCTAGGGCAGATACGCAGTATTTT
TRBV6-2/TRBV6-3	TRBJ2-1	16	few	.	CASSLRMVAVRGEQFF	TGTGCCAGCAGTCTTAGAATGGTAGCGGTACGGGGTGAGCAGTTCTTC
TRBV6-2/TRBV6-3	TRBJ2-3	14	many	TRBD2	CASIPGGPTDTQYF	TGTGCCAGCATCCCGGGAGGACCCACAGATACGCAGTATTTT
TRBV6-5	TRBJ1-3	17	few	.	CASSRSRVGGSGNTIYF	TGTGCCAGCAGCCGATCCAGGGTCGGGGGATCTGGAAACACCATATATTTT
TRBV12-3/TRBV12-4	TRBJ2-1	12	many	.	CASSLHVNEQFF	TGTGCCAGCAGTTTACACGTCAATGAGCAGTTCTTC
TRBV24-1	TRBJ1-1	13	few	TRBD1	CATAGTGHTEAFF	TGTGCCACCGCCGGGACAGGGCACACTGAAGCTTTCTTT
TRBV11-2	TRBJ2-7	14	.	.	CASSMTEITYEQYF	TGTGCCAGCAGCATGACGGAGATCACCTACGAGCAGTACTTC
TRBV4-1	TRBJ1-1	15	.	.	CASSHGRGGITEAFF	TGCGCCAGCAGCCACGGACGGGGAGGAATCACTGAAGCTTTCTTT
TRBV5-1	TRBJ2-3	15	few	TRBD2	CASSPTSGRADTQYF	TGCGCCAGCAGCCCGACTAGCGGGAGGGCAGATACGCAGTATTTT